The 11 T cell receptor beta chains listed next were all sequenced from one sample in a study of T-cell memory formation after mild COVID-19. TCRdb recomputed calls from the 5' RACE reads with MiXCR, one row per CDR3 protein. The sample lists 470,000 or so distinct CDR3 sequences, approximately 23% occurring once. Sequenced material: PBMCs or a T cell subset sorted from them (not recorded which). The origin of the receptors is an adult woman who had mild COVID-19 (a few samples of this study predate the infection). Cell type and time point are not known.

V and J are TRBV24-1 and TRBJ2-1; the D gene is possibly TRBD2 (6 bases). CDR1 and CDR2 from the germline V gene are KGHDR and SFDVKD. This CDR3 has 14 amino acids. The V end was cut by 8 bases, the J end by 8 bases, with 18 bases between. CDR3 coding DNA: TGTGCCACCAAGGGTGGGAGGCCCCCCGATGAGCAGTTCTTC. It yields the protein CATKGGRPPDEQFF.

This rearrangement joins TRBV5-4 to TRBJ1-1; D is undetermined. This CDR3 contains 13 residues. Germline V gives CDR1 SGHNT, CDR2 YYREEE (reference sequence). V was shortened by 4 bases and J by 4 bases, with 11 bases between the two germline ends. CDR3 in DNA: TGTGCCAGCAGCGCGCTTGGCGGCACTGAAGCTTTCTTT. Its translation: CASSALGGTEAFF.

This clonotype occurred a few times. In DNA form, the CDR3 reads TGTGCCAGCAGCTTAAGTAGCGGGGCGGGGAACATTCAGTACTTC. Protein product: CASSLSSGAGNIQYF. The chain combines TRBV7-2 with TRBJ2-4, with 8 bases aligning to TRBD2. The CDR3 has 15 amino acids. V lost 2 bases and J lost 7; bases outside the gene matches: 7. CDR1 and CDR2 from the germline V gene are SGHTA and FQGNSA. Complete variable domain (other parts from reference TRBV7-2 and TRBJ2-4): GAGVSQSPSNKVTEKGKDVELRCDPISGHTALYWYRQSLGQGLEFLIYFQGNSAPDKSGLPSDRFSAERTGGSVSTLTIQRTQQEDSAVYLCASSLSSGAGNIQYFGAGTRLSVL.

The rearrangement joins TRBV6-1 to TRBJ2-1, with D perhaps being TRBD1 or TRBD2 (5 bases each). Trimming took 6 bases from V and 7 from J, leaving 19 bases between them. This CDR3 is 15 amino acids long. CDR1 and CDR2 from the germline V gene are MNHNS and SASEGT. The CDR3 DNA reads TGTGCCAGCAGGGGGGAGCGTGGTCTGGGTAATGAGCAGTTCTTC. This encodes CASRGERGLGNEQFF.

The chain is built from TRBV6-2 or TRBV6-3 and TRBJ2-7; no reliable D call. V was clipped by 2 bases and J by 3 bases, with 8 bases between them. The CDR3 runs to 13 residues. The germline V gene encodes CDR1 MNHEY and CDR2 SVGEGT. In DNA form, the CDR3 reads TGTGCCAGCAGTTACGATGGTGTCTACGAGCAGTACTTC. Residues: CASSYDGVYEQYF.

The rearrangement uses TRBV24-1 and TRBJ2-7, with unresolved D. V lost 2 bases and J lost 4, with 8 bases in between. The CDR3 length is 13 residues. In germline, CDR1 is KGHDR, CDR2 SFDVKD. The CDR3 coding sequence is TGTGCCACCAGTGATTCCCTAGGGTACGAGCAGTACTTC. Translation gives CATSDSLGYEQYF.

The chain employs TRBV5-1 and TRBJ1-2; unclear D gene. The germline gives CDR1 SGHRS, CDR2 YFSETQ. The CDR3 spans 15 residues. V dropped 1 base and J dropped 5 bases, with 15 bases sitting between them. In DNA form, the CDR3 reads TGCGCCAGCAGCTTGAGTACGGGGTCCGTGTATGGCTACACCTTC. Its translation is CASSLSTGSVYGYTF.

The J gene is TRBJ2-7, the V gene TRBV29-1; TRBD1 might be the D (6 bases). Trimming pared 0 bases from V and 2 bases from J, leaving 8 bases between. The CDR3 sequence is 13 residues long. Germline lookup yields CDR1 SQVTM and CDR2 ANQGSEA. CDR3 sequence: CSVEEGQPYEQYF. The CDR3 DNA is TGCAGCGTTGAAGAGGGACAACCCTACGAGCAGTACTTC.

This clonotype was detected a few times. This chain links TRBV3-1 with TRBJ1-2; TRBD1 agrees at 7 bases. Unmatched junction bases numbered 10, after V lost 3 bases and J lost 3 bases. This CDR3 region has 16 residues. CDR1 is LGHDT, CDR2 YNNKEL, per germline (reference sequence). CDR3 region: CASSQIPRGSDYGYTF. The CDR3 coding sequence is TGTGCCAGCAGCCAGATCCCCAGGGGGTCCGACTATGGCTACACCTTC.

V and J are TRBV5-1 and TRBJ2-7, with D tentatively TRBD1 (6 bases). V was shortened by 5 bases and J by 3 bases, with 18 bases between the two germline ends. CDR1 is SGHRS, CDR2 YFSETQ, per germline. This CDR3 contains 15 residues. The CDR3: CASRFRDTEYYEQYF. The CDR3 DNA reads TGCGCCAGCAGGTTCCGGGACACCGAATACTACGAGCAGTACTTC.

The genes are TRBV3-1 and TRBJ2-1; the match to TRBD2 covers 10 bases. CDR1 is LGHDT and CDR2 is YNNKEL in the germline V gene (reference sequence). The CDR3 totals 19 residues. Trimming removed 0 bases from V and 5 bases from J; junction bases left unmatched: 13. The CDR3 loop is CASSQDLSPEREGNNEQFF. The CDR3 nucleotides read TGTGCCAGCAGCCAAGATCTCTCCCCCGAGCGGGAGGGCAACAATGAGCAGTTCTTC.